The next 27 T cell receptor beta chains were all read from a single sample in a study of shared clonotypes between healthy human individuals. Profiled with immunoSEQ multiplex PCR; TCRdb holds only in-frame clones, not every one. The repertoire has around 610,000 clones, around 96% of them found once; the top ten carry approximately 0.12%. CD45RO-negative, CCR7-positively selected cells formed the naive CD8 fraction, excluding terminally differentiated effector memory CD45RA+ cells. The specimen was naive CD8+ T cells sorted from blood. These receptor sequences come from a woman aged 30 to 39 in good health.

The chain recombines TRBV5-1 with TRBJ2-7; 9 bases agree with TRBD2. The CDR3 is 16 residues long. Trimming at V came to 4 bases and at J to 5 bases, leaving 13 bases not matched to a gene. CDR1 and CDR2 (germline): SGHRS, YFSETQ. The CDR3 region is CASSQRSGTSSHEQYF. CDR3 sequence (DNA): TGCGCCAGCAGCCAGCGCTCCGGGACTAGCAGCCACGAGCAGTACTTC.

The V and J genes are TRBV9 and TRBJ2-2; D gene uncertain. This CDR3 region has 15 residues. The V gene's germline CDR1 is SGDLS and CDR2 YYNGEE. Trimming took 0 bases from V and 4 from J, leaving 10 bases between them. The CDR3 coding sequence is TGTGCCAGCAGCGTAGGCGGTGTGGCCACCGGGGAGCTGTTTTTT. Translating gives CASSVGGVATGELFF. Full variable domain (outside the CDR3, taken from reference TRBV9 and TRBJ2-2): DSGVTQTPKHLITATGQRVTLRCSPRSGDLSVYWYQQSLDQGLQFLIQYYNGEERAKGNILERFSAQQFPDLHSELNLSSLELGDSALYFCASSVGGVATGELFFGEGSRLTVL.

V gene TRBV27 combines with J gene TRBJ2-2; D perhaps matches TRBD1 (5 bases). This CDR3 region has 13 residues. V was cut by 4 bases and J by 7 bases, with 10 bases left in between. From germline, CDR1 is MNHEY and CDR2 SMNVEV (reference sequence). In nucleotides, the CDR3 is TGTGCCAGCAGTTATACAGGAGACGGGGAGCTGTTTTTT. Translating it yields CASSYTGDGELFF.

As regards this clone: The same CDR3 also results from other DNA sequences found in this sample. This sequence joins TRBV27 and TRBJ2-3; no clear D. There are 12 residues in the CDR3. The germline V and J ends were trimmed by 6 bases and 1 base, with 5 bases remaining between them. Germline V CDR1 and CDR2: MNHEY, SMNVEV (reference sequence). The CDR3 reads CASSQGTDTQYF. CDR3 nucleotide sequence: TGTGCCAGCAGCCAGGGCACAGATACGCAGTATTTT.

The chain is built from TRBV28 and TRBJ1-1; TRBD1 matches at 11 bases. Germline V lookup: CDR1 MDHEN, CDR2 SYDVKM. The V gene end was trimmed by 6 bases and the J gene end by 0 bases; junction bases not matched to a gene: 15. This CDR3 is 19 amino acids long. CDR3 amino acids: CASRTESGQGAGLNTEAFF. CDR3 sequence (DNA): TGTGCCAGCAGAACCGAGAGCGGACAGGGGGCAGGCTTGAACACTGAAGCTTTCTTT.

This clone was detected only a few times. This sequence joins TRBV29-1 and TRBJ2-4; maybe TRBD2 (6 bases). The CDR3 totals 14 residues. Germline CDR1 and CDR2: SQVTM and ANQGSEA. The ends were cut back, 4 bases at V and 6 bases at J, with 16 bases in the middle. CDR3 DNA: TGCAGCGTTGGGGCGAGTCAGGGAGGAAACATTCAGTACTTC. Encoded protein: CSVGASQGGNIQYF.

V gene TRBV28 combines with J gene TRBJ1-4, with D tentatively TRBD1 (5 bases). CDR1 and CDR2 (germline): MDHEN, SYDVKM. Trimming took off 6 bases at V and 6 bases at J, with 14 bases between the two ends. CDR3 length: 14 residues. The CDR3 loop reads CASSLQESHEKLFF. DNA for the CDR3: TGTGCCAGCAGCTTACAGGAATCTCATGAAAAACTGTTTTTT.

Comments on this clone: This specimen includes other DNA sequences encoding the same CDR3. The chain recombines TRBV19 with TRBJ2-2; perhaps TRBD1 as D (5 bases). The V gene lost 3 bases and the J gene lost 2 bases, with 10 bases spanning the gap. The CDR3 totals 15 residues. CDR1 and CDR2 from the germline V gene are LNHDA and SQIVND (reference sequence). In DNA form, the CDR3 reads TGTGCCAGTAGTATGGTTCAGGGTAACACCGGGGAGCTGTTTTTT. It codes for CASSMVQGNTGELFF. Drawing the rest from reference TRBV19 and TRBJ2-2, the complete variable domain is DGGITQSPKYLFRKEGQNVTLSCEQNLNHDAMYWYRQDPGQGLRLIYYSQIVNDFQKGDIAEGYSVSREKKESFPLTVTSAQKNPTAFYLCASSMVQGNTGELFFGEGSRLTVL.

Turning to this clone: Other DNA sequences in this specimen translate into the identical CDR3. CDR3 sequence (DNA): TGTGCCAGCAGCCCCGGGTTGGGCTACGAGCAGTACTTC. As protein: CASSPGLGYEQYF. The chain carries TRBV6-5 and TRBJ2-7; D ambiguous. This CDR3 is 13 amino acids long. V gave up 6 bases and J gave up 3 bases, with 12 bases separating them. CDR1 is MNHEY, CDR2 SVGAGI, per germline.

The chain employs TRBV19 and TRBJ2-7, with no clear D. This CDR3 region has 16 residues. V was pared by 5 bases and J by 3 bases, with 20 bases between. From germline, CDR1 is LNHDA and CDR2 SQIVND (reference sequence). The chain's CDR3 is CASSLHFDTSYYEQYF. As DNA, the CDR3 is TGTGCCAGTAGTCTCCACTTCGACACATCGTACTACGAGCAGTACTTC.

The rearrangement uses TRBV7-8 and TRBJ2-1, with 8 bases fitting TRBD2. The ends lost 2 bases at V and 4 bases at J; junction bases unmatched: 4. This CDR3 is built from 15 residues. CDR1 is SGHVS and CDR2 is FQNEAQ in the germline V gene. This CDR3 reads CASSLSSGFYNEQFF. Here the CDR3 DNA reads TGTGCCAGCAGCTTATCTAGCGGGTTTTACAATGAGCAGTTCTTC.

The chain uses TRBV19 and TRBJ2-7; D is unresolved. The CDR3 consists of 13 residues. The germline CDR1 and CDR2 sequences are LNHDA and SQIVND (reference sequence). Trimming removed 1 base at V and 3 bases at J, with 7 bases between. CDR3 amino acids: CASSIGVDYEQYF. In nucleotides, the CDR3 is TGTGCCAGTAGTATAGGTGTGGACTACGAGCAGTACTTC.

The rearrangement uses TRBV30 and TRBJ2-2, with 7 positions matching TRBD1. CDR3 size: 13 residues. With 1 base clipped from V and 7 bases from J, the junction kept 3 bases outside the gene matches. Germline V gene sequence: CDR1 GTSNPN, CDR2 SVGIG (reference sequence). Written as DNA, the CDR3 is TGTGCCTGGAGTGACAGGGGATACGGGGAGCTGTTTTTT. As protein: CAWSDRGYGELFF.

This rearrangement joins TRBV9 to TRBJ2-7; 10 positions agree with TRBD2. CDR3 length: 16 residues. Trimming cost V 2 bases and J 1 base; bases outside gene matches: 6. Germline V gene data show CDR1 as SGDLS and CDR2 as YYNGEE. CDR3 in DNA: TGTGCCAGCAGCGTCCTACTTAGCGGGAGGTCCTACGAGCAGTACTTC. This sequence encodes CASSVLLSGRSYEQYF.

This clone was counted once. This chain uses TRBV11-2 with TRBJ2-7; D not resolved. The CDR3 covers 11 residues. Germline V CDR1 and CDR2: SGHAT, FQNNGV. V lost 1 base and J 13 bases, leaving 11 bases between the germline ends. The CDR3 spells CASSLGPLPYF. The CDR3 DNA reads TGTGCCAGCAGCTTAGGGCCTCTCCCCTACTTC.

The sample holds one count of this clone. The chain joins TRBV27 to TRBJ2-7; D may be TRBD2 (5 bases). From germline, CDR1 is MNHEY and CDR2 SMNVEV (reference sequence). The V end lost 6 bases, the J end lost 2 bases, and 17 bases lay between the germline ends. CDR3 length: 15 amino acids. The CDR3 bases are TGTGCCAGCAGCCCCCGGGGTGGCGCGACCTACGAGCAGTACTTC. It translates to CASSPRGGATYEQYF.

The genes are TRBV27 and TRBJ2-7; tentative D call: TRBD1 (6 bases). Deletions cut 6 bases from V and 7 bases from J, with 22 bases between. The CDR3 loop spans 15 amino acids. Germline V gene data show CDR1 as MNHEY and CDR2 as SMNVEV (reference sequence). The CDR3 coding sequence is TGTGCCAGCAGCCTGGGACAAGCCCCCACTTGGGAGCAGTACTTC. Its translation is CASSLGQAPTWEQYF.

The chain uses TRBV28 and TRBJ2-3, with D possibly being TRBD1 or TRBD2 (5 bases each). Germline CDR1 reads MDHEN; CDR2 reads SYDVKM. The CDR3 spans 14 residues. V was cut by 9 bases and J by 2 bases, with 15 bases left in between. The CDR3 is CASSMGPNTDTQYF. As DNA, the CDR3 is TGTGCCAGTTCAATGGGACCCAACACAGATACGCAGTATTTT.

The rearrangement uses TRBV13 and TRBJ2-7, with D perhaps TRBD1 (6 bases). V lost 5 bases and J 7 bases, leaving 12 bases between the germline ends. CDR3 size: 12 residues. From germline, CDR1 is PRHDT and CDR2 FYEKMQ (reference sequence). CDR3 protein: CASSGRGGEQYF. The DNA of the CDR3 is TGTGCCAGCAGCGGCAGGGGTGGGGAGCAGTACTTC.

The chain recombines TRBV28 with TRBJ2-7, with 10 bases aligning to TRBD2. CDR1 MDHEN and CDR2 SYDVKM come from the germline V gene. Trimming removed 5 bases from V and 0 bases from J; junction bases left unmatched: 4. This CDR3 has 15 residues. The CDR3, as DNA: TGTGCCAGCAGTCCCCTAGCGGGAGTCTCCTACGAGCAGTACTTC. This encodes CASSPLAGVSYEQYF.

CDR3 sequence reads: CASSLTGTDTEAFF. The CDR3 DNA sequence: TGTGCCAGCAGCCTAACAGGGACGGACACTGAAGCTTTCTTT. The chain uses TRBV28 and TRBJ1-1, with a tentative D call TRBD1 (6 bases). Germline lookup yields CDR1 MDHEN and CDR2 SYDVKM. CDR3 length: 14 amino acids. V was clipped by 6 bases and J by 3 bases, with 14 bases between them.

The CDR3 is CASSHGTSGRNNEQFF. In DNA form, the CDR3 reads TGTGCCAGCAGTCACGGGACTAGCGGGAGAAACAATGAGCAGTTCTTC. The rearrangement links TRBV27 to TRBJ2-1, with 14 bases that match TRBD2. Germline loops: CDR1 MNHEY, CDR2 SMNVEV (reference sequence). V lost 5 bases and J lost 5; bases outside the gene matches: 5. This CDR3 spans 16 amino acids.

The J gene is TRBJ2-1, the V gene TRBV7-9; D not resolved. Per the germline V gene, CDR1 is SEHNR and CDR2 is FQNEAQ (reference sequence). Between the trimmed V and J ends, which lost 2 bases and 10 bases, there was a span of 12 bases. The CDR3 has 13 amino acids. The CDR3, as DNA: TGTGCCAGCAGCTTAAACGGGCGGAAGGAGCAGTTCTTC. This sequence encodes CASSLNGRKEQFF.

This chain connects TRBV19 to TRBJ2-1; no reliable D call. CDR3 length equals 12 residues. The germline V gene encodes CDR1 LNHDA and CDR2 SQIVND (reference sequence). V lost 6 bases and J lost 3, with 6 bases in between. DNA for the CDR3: TGTGCCAGTAGCCCCGACTACAATGAGCAGTTCTTC. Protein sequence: CASSPDYNEQFF. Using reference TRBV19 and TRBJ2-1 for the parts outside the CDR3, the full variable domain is DGGITQSPKYLFRKEGQNVTLSCEQNLNHDAMYWYRQDPGQGLRLIYYSQIVNDFQKGDIAEGYSVSREKKESFPLTVTSAQKNPTAFYLCASSPDYNEQFFGPGTRLTVL.

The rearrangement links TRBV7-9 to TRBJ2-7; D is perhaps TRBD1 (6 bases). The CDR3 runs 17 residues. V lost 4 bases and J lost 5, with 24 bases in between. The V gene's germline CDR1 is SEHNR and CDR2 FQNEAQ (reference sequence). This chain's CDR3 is CASSSARSGQRGNEQYF. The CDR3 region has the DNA TGTGCCAGCAGCTCCGCGAGATCTGGACAAAGGGGGAACGAGCAGTACTTC.

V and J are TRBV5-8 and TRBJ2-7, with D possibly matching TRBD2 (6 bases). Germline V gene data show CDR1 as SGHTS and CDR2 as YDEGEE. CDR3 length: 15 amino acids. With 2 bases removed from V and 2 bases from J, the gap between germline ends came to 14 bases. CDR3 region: CASSFEAGKTYEQYF. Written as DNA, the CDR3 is TGTGCCAGCAGCTTCGAAGCGGGCAAAACCTACGAGCAGTACTTC.

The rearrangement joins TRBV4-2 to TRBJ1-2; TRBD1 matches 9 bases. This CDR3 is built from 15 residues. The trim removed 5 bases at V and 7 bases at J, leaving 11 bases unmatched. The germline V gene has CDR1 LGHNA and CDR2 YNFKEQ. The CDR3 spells CASSSYRDRVGGYTF. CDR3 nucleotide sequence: TGTGCCAGCAGCTCCTACCGGGACAGGGTTGGTGGCTACACCTTC.